This TCR beta chain was recovered during a study of CD8 T cells in ankylosing spondylitis. Whole-study results and caveats: One TCR beta motif, made up of 7 or 8 highly homologous variants, appeared characteristic of ankylosing spondylitis blood.

The germline V and J ends were trimmed by 7 bases and 1 base, with 16 bases remaining between them. The CDR3 covers 15 residues. In this sample, this clonotype turned up once. The antigen is not known. Quantitative molecular-barcoded 5'-RACE generated the TCR beta libraries. TCRdb recomputed calls from the 5' RACE reads with MiXCR, one row per CDR3 protein. The sample holds under 950,000 distinct CDR3 sequences, around 20% seen once. The chain couples TRBV12-3 or TRBV12-4 to TRBJ1-2; D perhaps matches TRBD1 (5 bases). The TCR was taken from a male donor with ankylosing spondylitis. The sequenced sample consisted of blood, either unsorted or a sorted T cell fraction (not recorded which). The CDR3 DNA reads as TGTGCCAGCACCCTCCGGGGACCGATTAACTATGGCTACACCTTC. It is translated as CASTLRGPINYGYTF.